The 26 T cell receptor beta chains below were found in one sample sequenced in a study of blood T cell repertoires in COVID-19. Measured with immunoSEQ multiplex PCR; TCRdb has only the in-frame clones, and not every one. The repertoire holds about 670,000 clones, with 85% to 90% as singletons. Sequenced material: peripheral blood. The receptor set was obtained from a woman between 18 and 30 years old with acute or convalescent COVID-19.

The chain uses TRBV5-6 and TRBJ1-2; D is possibly TRBD1 (6 bases). Looked up from germline, CDR1 is SGHDT and CDR2 is YYEEEE. Between the trimmed V and J ends, which lost 4 bases and 10 bases, there was a span of 17 bases. This CDR3 is built from 13 residues. DNA for the CDR3: TGTGCCAGCAGCCGAATAACAGGGAGGGACTACACCTTC. Translation: CASSRITGRDYTF.

The sample holds one count of this clone. V gene TRBV19 combines with J gene TRBJ1-2; TRBD1 is a possible D gene (5 bases). The CDR3 length is 16 residues. The ends were cut back, 10 bases at V and 3 bases at J, with 24 bases in the middle. From germline, CDR1 is LNHDA and CDR2 SQIVND (reference sequence). DNA of the CDR3: TGTGCCACCCTTAAGGGCAGGGTGTCTAATTACTATGGCTACACCTTC. Its translation: CATLKGRVSNYYGYTF.

The chain links TRBV3-1 (or the pseudogene TRBV3-2) to TRBJ2-6, with D possibly matching TRBD1 (6 bases). Trimming took 2 bases from V and 2 from J, leaving 13 bases between them. CDR1 is LGHDT and CDR2 is YNNKEL in the germline V gene (reference sequence). This CDR3 region has 17 residues. The CDR3 spells CASSQYRVSPGANVLTF. CDR3 nucleotide sequence: TGTGCCAGCAGCCAATACAGGGTAAGCCCTGGGGCCAACGTCCTGACTTTC.

This clone has just one count. The V call is TRBV10-3, the J call TRBJ2-1, with D possibly matching TRBD2 (7 bases). The germline V and J ends were trimmed by 4 bases and 7 bases, with 14 bases remaining between them. Per germline, CDR1 ENHRY and CDR2 SYGVKD. The CDR3 contains 14 residues. CDR3 nucleotide sequence: TGTGCCATCAGTGTGGGGGGGCCTGTTAATGAGCAGTTCTTC. Encoded protein: CAISVGGPVNEQFF.

V usage is TRBV6-1 and J usage is TRBJ1-4; no firm D call. CDR1 and CDR2 from the germline V gene are MNHNS and SASEGT. This CDR3 has 14 amino acids. V was clipped by 2 bases and J by 7 bases, with 11 bases between them. This CDR3 is CASSESGESEKLFF. DNA of the CDR3: TGTGCCAGCAGTGAATCTGGGGAGAGTGAAAAACTGTTTTTT.

The genes are TRBV13 and TRBJ1-5; D is unresolved. The germline V gene encodes CDR1 PRHDT and CDR2 FYEKMQ (reference sequence). This CDR3 comprises 14 residues. Between the trimmed V and J ends, which lost 2 bases and 5 bases, there was a span of 10 bases. CDR3 in amino acids: CASSLSPADQPQHF. CDR3 DNA sequence: TGTGCCAGCAGCTTATCCCCCGCGGATCAGCCCCAGCATTTT.

The J gene is TRBJ2-1, the V gene TRBV6-4; D is perhaps TRBD2 (5 bases). V was pared by 3 bases and J by 3 bases, with 12 bases between. This CDR3 is 15 amino acids long. Germline assignment: CDR1 MRHNA and CDR2 SNTAGT. The CDR3 nucleotides are TGTGCCAGCAGTGAGACGGCCGGGGACTACAATGAGCAGTTCTTC. Its translation is CASSETAGDYNEQFF.

The V and J genes are TRBV6-2 or TRBV6-3 and TRBJ1-1; no clear D. V lost 0 bases to trimming and J lost 6 bases, with 8 bases between them. Germline values: CDR1 MNHEY, CDR2 SVGEGT. The CDR3 extends over 13 amino acids. CDR3 in DNA: TGTGCCAGCAGTTACTCGGTGCCGGCTGAAGCTTTCTTT. Translation gives CASSYSVPAEAFF.

This sequence joins TRBV29-1 and TRBJ2-7, with 7 positions matching TRBD1. The J segment lost 2 bases and the V segment lost 4 bases, leaving 5 bases of the junction unmatched. Looked up from germline, CDR1 is SQVTM and CDR2 is ANQGSEA. The CDR3 sequence is 13 residues long. CDR3 in DNA: TGCAGCGTTGGGGCAGGGGGAACCTACGAGCAGTACTTC. As protein: CSVGAGGTYEQYF.

V usage is TRBV10-3 and J usage is TRBJ1-2; TRBD1 matches at 7 bases. The CDR3 runs to 14 residues. V shed 6 bases and J 3 bases; nucleotides not matched to a gene: 7. CDR1 and CDR2 (germline): ENHRY, SYGVKD. As DNA, the CDR3 is TGTGCCATCAGGCAACAGGGGTCTGACTATGGCTACACCTTC. Translated: CAIRQQGSDYGYTF.

CDR3 region: CASGRRQGEVDYGYTF. Written as DNA, the CDR3 is TGTGCTAGTGGCCGAAGACAGGGGGAGGTAGACTATGGCTACACCTTC. This sequence joins TRBV12-5 and TRBJ1-2, with 9 bases lining up with TRBD1. J gave up 3 bases and V 6 bases, and 11 bases lay outside the gene matches. Germline-derived CDR1 and CDR2 are LGHNT and FRNRAP. The CDR3 totals 16 residues.

The V call is TRBV2, the J call TRBJ2-3, with D possibly TRBD1 on 5 matching bases. The CDR3 is 14 residues long. Germline V gene data show CDR1 as SNHLY and CDR2 as FYNNEI. V dropped 7 bases and J dropped 0 bases, with 11 bases sitting between them. The CDR3 sequence is CASKLTASTDTQYF. CDR3 in DNA: TGTGCCAGCAAATTGACAGCTAGCACAGATACGCAGTATTTT.

The chain is built from TRBV29-1 and TRBJ2-5; TRBD1 might be the D (6 bases). CDR1 SQVTM and CDR2 ANQGSEA come from the germline V gene. The CDR3 is 15 residues long. The V end was cut by 6 bases, the J end by 3 bases, with 20 bases between. The CDR3 loop reads CSVALPGHLKETQYF. CDR3 coding DNA: TGCAGCGTCGCCCTGCCGGGACACCTAAAAGAGACCCAGTACTTC. The variable domain in full, with the rest retrieved from reference TRBV29-1 and TRBJ2-5, is SAVISQKPSRDICQRGTSLTIQCQVDSQVTMMFWYRQQPGQSLTLIATANQGSEATYESGFVIDKFPISRPNLTFSTLTVSNMSPEDSSIYLCSVALPGHLKETQYFGPGTRLLVL.

For this clone: A read error may produce the germline difference seen at one junction end. This chain uses TRBV11-3 with TRBJ1-1; D is perhaps TRBD1 (5 bases). This CDR3 is built from 13 residues. Germline CDR1 and CDR2: SGHNT and YENEEA. The CDR3 loop is CASSVDRNTEAFF. The CDR3 DNA reads as TGTGCCAGCAGCGTAGACAGGAACACTGAAGCTTTCTTT.

The V and J genes are TRBV4-1 and TRBJ2-1, with a possible D match to TRBD2 (6 bases). This CDR3 is 17 amino acids long. Trimming removed 0 bases from V and 0 bases from J, with 12 bases in between. CDR1 is MGHRA, CDR2 YSYEKL, per germline. CDR3: CASSQDRAGSSYNEQFF. CDR3 DNA: TGCGCCAGCAGCCAAGATCGGGCGGGGAGCTCCTACAATGAGCAGTTCTTC.

This chain joins TRBV24-1 and TRBJ1-2; tentatively, D is TRBD1 (5 bases). Germline V gene data show CDR1 as KGHDR and CDR2 as SFDVKD. CDR3 length: 14 residues. Trimming stripped 1 base from V and 4 bases from J, with 9 bases between. CDR3 protein: CATSDFRVSYGYTF. The CDR3 DNA reads TGTGCCACCAGTGATTTCAGGGTGAGCTATGGCTACACCTTC.

This rearrangement joins TRBV9 to TRBJ2-3; weak D call: TRBD2 (7 bases). With 4 bases removed from V and 2 bases from J, the gap between germline ends came to 11 bases. Germline CDR1 SGDLS, CDR2 YYNGEE. This CDR3 spans 14 amino acids. CDR3: CASSKGGFTDTQYF. The CDR3 DNA reads TGTGCCAGCAGCAAGGGGGGGTTCACAGATACGCAGTATTTT.

The gene calls are TRBV9 and TRBJ2-2; a weak D match, TRBD1 (7 bases). In germline, CDR1 is SGDLS, CDR2 YYNGEE. Between the trimmed V and J ends, which lost 5 bases and 7 bases, there was a span of 18 bases. The CDR3 length is 15 residues. The CDR3 DNA reads as TGTGCCAGCAGAAGCGGAGGGGGCGGGCACGGGGAGCTGTTTTTT. This codes for CASRSGGGGHGELFF.

The genes are TRBV10-3 and TRBJ1-2; 9 positions agree with TRBD1. Germline V gene data show CDR1 as ENHRY and CDR2 as SYGVKD. Germline trimming cut 10 bases from V and 2 bases from J; bases unmatched to any gene: 8. The length of the CDR3 is 14 residues. The CDR3 DNA reads TGTGCCACAACTAAAGGACAGGGGAACTATGGCTACACCTTC. Translating it yields CATTKGQGNYGYTF.

J is TRBJ2-7 and V is TRBV6-1, with D unresolved. This CDR3 is built from 12 residues. Germline CDR1 reads MNHNS; CDR2 reads SASEGT. The V and J ends lost 3 bases and 3 bases respectively, with 6 bases between them. CDR3 protein: CASSDLRYEQYF. CDR3 in DNA: TGTGCCAGCAGTGACCTCCGCTACGAGCAGTACTTC.

The chain employs TRBV6-1 and TRBJ1-6, with TRBD1 matching over 8 bases. The V gene end was trimmed by 3 bases and the J gene end by 0 bases; junction bases not matched to a gene: 7. The CDR3 runs to 18 residues. Germline CDR1 MNHNS, CDR2 SASEGT. The CDR3 nucleotides are TGTGCCAGCAGTGACAGGGGGCAAAGGAGCTCCTATAATTCACCCCTCCACTTT. Its translation: CASSDRGQRSSYNSPLHF.

The chain joins TRBV4-3 to TRBJ2-7, with 9 bases identical to TRBD1. The CDR3 covers 15 residues. Germline CDR1 is LGHNA and CDR2 is YSLEER. With V trimmed by 4 bases and J by 3 bases, 7 bases remained unmatched. Here the CDR3 DNA reads TGCGCCAGCAGCCCCTCGGGACAGGGCGACTACGAGCAGTACTTC. This translates into CASSPSGQGDYEQYF.

The chain is built from TRBV18 and TRBJ2-5, with 7 bases that match TRBD1. Germline CDR1 reads KGHSH; CDR2 reads LQKENI. CDR3 size: 14 residues. V dropped 1 base and J dropped 5; count of bases not matched to a gene: 4. The CDR3 spells CASSPRRDSETQYF. In nucleotides, the CDR3 is TGTGCCAGCTCACCACGCAGGGACAGCGAGACCCAGTACTTC.

This clone came up once. The genes are TRBV19 and TRBJ2-5; TRBD2 might be the D (5 bases). CDR3 length: 13 amino acids. CDR1 and CDR2 (germline): LNHDA, SQIVND (reference sequence). Trimming left V 1 base short and J 5 bases short, with 8 bases between. CDR3 residues: CASSIGPGETQYF. The CDR3 DNA reads TGTGCCAGTAGTATAGGCCCGGGGGAGACCCAGTACTTC.

This chain links TRBV7-6 with TRBJ2-1, with 11 bases that match TRBD2. The CDR3 loop spans 19 amino acids. V was pared by 4 bases and J by 0 bases, with 11 bases of the junction left unmatched. CDR1 SGHVS and CDR2 FNYEAQ come from the germline V gene. CDR3 coding DNA: TGTGCCAGCAGCTCCCGACTAGCGGGGTTACCGAGCTCCTACAATGAGCAGTTCTTC. Protein product: CASSSRLAGLPSSYNEQFF.

The rearrangement uses TRBV24-1 and TRBJ2-7; 8 bases agree with TRBD2. The V segment lost 0 bases and the J segment 3 bases; nucleotides outside the gene matches: 15. Germline V gene sequence: CDR1 KGHDR, CDR2 SFDVKD. The CDR3 sequence is 19 residues long. CDR3 sequence: CATSDLGCGGPPRYYEQYF. In DNA, the CDR3 is TGTGCCACCAGTGATTTGGGCTGCGGGGGGCCTCCCCGATACTACGAGCAGTACTTC.